This is a list of T cell receptor beta chains from one sample in a study of cytomegalovirus exposure and HLA in healthy donors. Method: immunoSEQ multiplex PCR; TCRdb's copy keeps in-frame clones and lacks some. The repertoire holds over 250,000 clones, approximately 86% seen once, with approximately 1.1% in the top ten. Sequencing was done on a sample of PBMCs. The source is a woman aged 25 to 39 in good health and CMV-seropositive. Both conserved end residues are part of each CDR3. A D gene is named only where the DNA matches it firmly. Only some rows state a clone size, as once, few, many or a class for expanded clones.

size	V	J	D	CDR3	DNA
.	TRBV15	TRBJ2-7	TRBD2	CATSREASGRQYEQYF	TGTGCCACCAGCAGAGAGGCTAGCGGGAGACAGTACGAGCAGTACTTC
few	TRBV30	TRBJ2-1	TRBD2	CASTLAGNYNEQFF	TGTGCCTCGACTTTAGCGGGGAACTACAATGAGCAGTTCTTC
.	TRBV4-1	TRBJ1-5	.	CASSQDVEGFSSNQPQHF	TGCGCCAGCAGCCAAGATGTAGAAGGGTTTTCGAGCAATCAGCCCCAGCATTTT
once	TRBV5-6	TRBJ1-1	.	CASSSYTPPEAFF	TGTGCCAGCAGCTCATACACTCCACCCGAAGCTTTCTTT
.	TRBV13	TRBJ1-4	TRBD1	CASSFRDRTEKLFF	TGTGCCAGCAGCTTCCGGGACAGGACGGAAAAACTGTTTTTT
.	TRBV2	TRBJ2-3	TRBD1	CASDRGQADTQYF	TGTGCCAGCGACAGGGGGCAGGCAGATACGCAGTATTTT
.	TRBV29-1	TRBJ1-2	.	CSVPDSLYGYTF	TGCAGCGTTCCGGACAGTTTATATGGCTACACCTTC
.	TRBV30	TRBJ1-2	TRBD1	CAWRLQDRGYGYTF	TGTGCCTGGAGGCTGCAGGACAGGGGATATGGCTACACCTTC
.	TRBV9	TRBJ2-7	TRBD1	CASSDGTGSTYEQYF	TGTGCCAGCAGCGACGGGACAGGATCGACCTACGAGCAGTACTTC
.	TRBV5-1	TRBJ1-1	.	CASSSSPGITVDRTEAFF	TGCGCCAGCAGCTCTTCTCCAGGGATTACAGTGGATCGCACTGAAGCTTTCTTT
.	TRBV9	TRBJ1-1	.	CASSREQVRTEAFF	TGTGCCAGCAGCCGGGAACAGGTCCGGACTGAAGCTTTCTTT
many	TRBV9	TRBJ2-2	.	CASSVEWTGELFF	TGTGCCAGCAGCGTAGAGTGGACCGGGGAGCTGTTTTTT
.	TRBV7-8	TRBJ1-2	TRBD1	CASSSDRVNYGYTF	TGTGCCAGCAGCTCCGACAGGGTCAACTATGGCTACACCTTC
.	TRBV6-1	TRBJ2-3	TRBD1	CASSRGPQTDTQYF	TGTGCCAGCAGCAGGGGGCCCCAAACAGATACGCAGTATTTT
.	TRBV4-2	TRBJ1-1	TRBD1	CASSQDRGGQPEAFF	TGTGCCAGCAGCCAAGATAGGGGGGGACAGCCTGAAGCTTTCTTT
.	TRBV6-6	TRBJ2-7	.	CASSYSSQEQYF	TGTGCCAGCAGTTACTCCTCGCAAGAGCAGTACTTC